The clone carrying this TCR beta chain was seen a single time. Its antigen is undetermined. The CDR3 does not end in the conserved phenylalanine or tryptophan, so this is likely a read error. The sample comes from a study of glioma-infiltrating T cells. General study findings and limits: Gliomas, especially low-grade, showed above-expected tissue-blood divergence; non-neoplastic patients showed below. Very few CDR3 sequences were shared between tissue and blood.

The CDR3 is made up of 13 amino acids. V dropped 7 bases and J dropped 2 bases, with 12 bases sitting between them. The iRepertoire nested amplicon-rescue multiplex PCR amplified TCR alpha and beta CDR3s from RNA. Tissue mRNA or PBMC total RNA, about 85-400 ng, went into one-step reverse transcription and amplification. Each CDR3 protein gets one entry after TCRdb re-called the multiplex PCR reads with MiXCR. In the table there are some 120,000 distinct CDR3 sequences, roughly 24% of which are singletons. Sequenced input: glioma tissue, nonneoplastic brain tissue, or PBMCs (not recorded which). The sequence was obtained from a human donor with low-grade glioma or glioblastoma, undergoing nonglioma brain surgery, or in good health (not recorded which). J is TRBJ2-7 and V is TRBV12-3 or TRBV12-4; D possibly corresponds to TRBD1 (6 bases). In nucleotides, the CDR3 is TGTGCCAGCACCCCAAGGGACACCTACGAGCAGTACCTC. Protein sequence: CASTPRDTYEQYL.